This TCR beta chain was recorded in a study of regulatory T cells in long-lasting Graves disease. Indicated time point: persistent/refractory GD, antithyroid drugs over 5 years with positive TRAb. RNA extracted from PBMCs served as the sequencing template. Germline V gene lookup returns CDR1 LNHNV and CDR2 YYDKDF (reference sequence). The V and J ends lost 3 bases and 3 bases respectively, with 2 bases between them. This CDR3 is built from 11 residues. In building TCR beta libraries, iRepertoire HTBI primers were used together with Arm-PCR of CDR3 regions. TCRdb ran MiXCR on the multiplex PCR reads and lists one entry per CDR3 protein. There are 600,000 to 850,000 distinct CDR3 sequences in the sample; 25% to 30% occur only once, and about 42% lies in the top ten.

The rearrangement links TRBV15 to TRBJ1-1; D unresolved. The sample here was peripheral blood mononuclear cells (PBMCs), taken when the disease was refractory, from a patient treated with antithyroid drugs. The source is a female donor with Graves disease. The CDR3 nucleotides read TGTGCCACCAGCAGGGACACTGAAGCTTTCTTT. It encodes CATSRDTEAFF.